This paragraph reports one TCR beta chain. This sample stems from a study of blood T cell repertoires in COVID-19. About the research overall: Sites in the United States, Italy and Spain provided acute and convalescent COVID-19 samples. Sources were T cells, B-cell-depleted T cells, or PBMCs; the material itself was cDNA or gDNA.

In the authors' workflow: Amplified reference gene primers provided the basis for estimating nucleated cell counts. Libraries were prepared by immunoSEQ multiplex PCR; TCRdb keeps only in-frame clonotypes and omits some of them. V and J calls and clone size come straight from that table; D and trimming were deduced from the DNA. The sample lists more than 15,000 clones; 82% were seen once. V was pared by 5 bases and J by 6 bases, with 16 bases between. The CDR3 covers 15 residues. The V gene's germline CDR1 is SGHAT and CDR2 FQNNGV. Source material: peripheral blood. The chain combines TRBV11-2 with TRBJ2-2; D may be TRBD1 (6 bases). This TCR was sampled from a man older than 75 with active or convalescent COVID-19. CDR3 in amino acids: CASSPRTVGAGELFF. In DNA, the CDR3 is TGTGCCAGCAGCCCCAGGACAGTAGGGGCCGGGGAGCTGTTTTTT.